This T cell receptor beta chain was observed in a study of tumor-infiltrating lymphocytes in glioblastoma multiforme. Broader study findings: Clone frequencies may be distorted by unequal TCR transcripts per cell.

TCR beta libraries were built from RNA through three nested multiplex PCR rounds using modified ARM-PCR. TCRdb reprocessed the multiplex PCR reads via MiXCR and lists one record per CDR3 protein. The sample lists about 11,000 distinct CDR3 sequences; about three quarters were seen once. This clonotype appeared a single time. Its antigen is currently unknown. Germline and junction disagree at one end, which may indicate a read error. Germline V CDR1 and CDR2: SGHAT, FQNNGV. The CDR3 totals 17 residues. The rearrangement links TRBV11-2 to TRBJ2-2, with D perhaps being TRBD1 or TRBD2 (5 bases each). Sequenced sample: brain tumor tissue. The TCR comes from a male donor with glioblastoma. The CDR3: CASSPLDSTVRNGALFF. The CDR3, as DNA: TGTGCCAGCAGCCCCCTAGATAGTACAGTTAGAAACGGGGCGCTGTTTTTT.